These 2 T cell receptor beta chains share one sample of origin, sequenced in a study of blood T cell repertoires in COVID-19. Some clones are missing from TCRdb's copy, which holds only in-frame ones; the method was immunoSEQ multiplex PCR. The top ten hold 3% to 3.5% of the sample, which has about 180,000 clones, approximately 85% seen once. Sequencing used peripheral blood. These receptors all stem from a man in his 60s with acute or convalescent COVID-19.

The chain is built from TRBV5-8 and TRBJ1-3, with D possibly TRBD1 on 6 matching bases. Germline assignment: CDR1 SGHTS and CDR2 YDEGEE. Trimming removed 3 bases at V and 0 bases at J, with 13 bases between. The CDR3 totals 16 residues. The CDR3 loop reads CASSWGTTSSGNTIYF. CDR3 DNA sequence: TGTGCCAGCAGCTGGGGGACAACTAGCTCTGGAAACACCATATATTTT.

The J gene is TRBJ2-1, the V gene TRBV12-1; the table names TRBD2, a call not compared with the DNA. TRBV12-1 is a recognized pseudogene. This CDR3 spans 16 amino acids. The CDR3 loop reads CASGDSAREVPCEQFF. CDR3 nucleotide sequence: TGTGCCAGCGGGGACTCGGCGCGGGAGGTCCCTTGTGAGCAGTTCTTC.